What follows are 19 T cell receptor beta chains derived from one specimen sequenced in a study of shared clonotypes between healthy human individuals (TCRdb year 2020). Library creation used the immunoSEQ multiplex PCR assay. This is the immuneACCESS table as TCRdb keeps it, with only in-frame sequences that have V and J called. A part of the clones is gone; compared with another copy, unresolved V genes explain less than half, and the rest is unexplained. The table for this sample lists fewer than 3 million clones; approximately 90% of them were counted only once. The ten largest clones capture 0.3% to 0.4% of the sample. The sample was naive CD4+ T cells from PBMCs. In light of the paper, this sample's cell subset or site label describes: CD45RA+ positively selected. The receptors come from a man aged 18 to 29 in good health. Some clones in this sample may be carry-over from other donors' samples.

The CDR3 spells CAGSLLLLFYNEQFF. The DNA of the CDR3 is TGTGCCGGGTCTTTGCTTCTTTTGTTTTACAATGAGCAGTTCTTC. The genes are TRBV6-4 and TRBJ2-1; D remains unclear. CDR1 and CDR2 (germline): MRHNA, SNTAGT. The V end lost 11 bases, the J end lost 4 bases, and 21 bases lay between the germline ends. The CDR3 sequence is 15 residues long.

V usage is TRBV5-6 and J usage is TRBJ1-6, with 7 bases fitting TRBD1. Trimming took 1 base from V and 6 from J; bases not matched to a gene: 1. CDR1 and CDR2 (germline): SGHDT, YYEEEE. The CDR3 has 14 residues. CDR3 DNA: TGTGCCAGCAGCTTGTACAGGGGTAATTCACCCCTCCACTTT. It yields the protein CASSLYRGNSPLHF.

The V gene is TRBV5-1, the J gene TRBJ2-2; weak D call: TRBD1 (6 bases). There are 16 residues in the CDR3. Germline-derived CDR1 and CDR2 are SGHRS and YFSETQ. V was shortened by 1 base and J by 0 bases, with 10 bases between the two germline ends. CDR3 nucleotide sequence: TGCGCCAGCAGCTTGCTGGGACATGCGAACACCGGGGAGCTGTTTTTT. Its translation: CASSLLGHANTGELFF.

J is TRBJ2-7 and V is TRBV7-9, with D tentatively TRBD2 (5 bases). This CDR3 has 14 residues. CDR1 and CDR2 from the germline V gene are SEHNR and FQNEAQ (reference sequence). V lost 5 bases and J lost 3, with 14 bases in between. The CDR3 spells CASSMPGEGYEQYF. In DNA, the CDR3 is TGTGCCAGCAGCATGCCCGGGGAAGGCTACGAGCAGTACTTC.

The chain has TRBV29-1 and TRBJ2-3; the D call may be TRBD1 or TRBD2 (5 bases each). The germline V gene encodes CDR1 SQVTM and CDR2 ANQGSEA. V lost 8 bases to trimming and J lost 1 base, with 16 bases between them. The CDR3 has 14 residues. CDR3 nucleotide sequence: TGCAGCACCGATGGGGGTTATGGCACAGATACGCAGTATTTT. As protein: CSTDGGYGTDTQYF.

Comments on this clone: At one of its ends the junction is not consistent with the germline gene, which may arise from a read error. This sequence joins TRBV14 and TRBJ2-7; 7 nucleotides match TRBD1. Per germline, CDR1 SGHDN and CDR2 FVKESK. The CDR3 totals 12 residues. CDR3 sequence reads: CASSQVGQSAHF. CDR3 nucleotide sequence: TGTGCCAGCAGCCAAGTGGGACAGTCTGCGCACTTC.

This chain uses TRBV30 with TRBJ1-2; TRBD1 is a possible D gene (5 bases). Germline assignment: CDR1 GTSNPN and CDR2 SVGIG (reference sequence). The V end lost 0 bases, the J end lost 2 bases, and 10 bases lay between the germline ends. CDR3 length equals 14 residues. CDR3 coding DNA: TGTGCCTGGAGTGTACCCGGGGGGAACTATGGCTACACCTTC. Protein sequence: CAWSVPGGNYGYTF.

This chain links TRBV7-9 with TRBJ1-5; D call uncertain. The germline V gene encodes CDR1 SEHNR and CDR2 FQNEAQ (reference sequence). V lost 2 bases and J lost 7, with 9 bases in between. This CDR3 comprises 13 residues. The CDR3: CASSLISEQPQHF. The CDR3 DNA sequence: TGTGCCAGCAGCTTAATATCCGAGCAGCCCCAGCATTTT.

This clone was observed once. The chain employs TRBV15 and TRBJ2-2, with 9 bases fitting TRBD2. V shed 0 bases and J 8 bases; nucleotides not matched to a gene: 7. Germline V CDR1 and CDR2: LNHNV, YYDKDF (reference sequence). The CDR3 sequence is 16 residues long. The chain's CDR3 is CATSRDFASGMGELFF. DNA of the CDR3: TGTGCCACCAGCAGAGATTTCGCTAGCGGGATGGGGGAGCTGTTTTTT. The whole variable domain, remainder taken from reference TRBV15 and TRBJ2-2, is DAMVIQNPRYQVTQFGKPVTLSCSQTLNHNVMYWYQQKSSQAPKLLFHYYDKDFNNEADTPDNFQSRRPNTSFCFLDIRSPGLGDTAMYLCATSRDFASGMGELFFGEGSRLTVL.

The V and J genes are TRBV5-1 and TRBJ2-5; D possibly corresponds to TRBD2 (6 bases). The CDR3 has 11 residues. Looked up from germline, CDR1 is SGHRS and CDR2 is YFSETQ. The V gene lost 7 bases and the J gene lost 4 bases, with 8 bases spanning the gap. The CDR3: CASGGAETQYF. The CDR3 DNA reads TGCGCCAGCGGCGGGGCAGAGACCCAGTACTTC. Drawing the rest from reference TRBV5-1 and TRBJ2-5, the complete variable domain is KAGVTQTPRYLIKTRGQQVTLSCSPISGHRSVSWYQQTPGQGLQFLFEYFSETQRNKGNFPGRFSGRQFSNSRSEMNVSTLELGDSALYLCASGGAETQYFGPGTRLLVL.

The genes are TRBV30 and TRBJ2-7; the D gene is possibly TRBD2 (5 bases). V was cut by 0 bases and J by 6 bases, with 9 bases left in between. The CDR3 covers 12 residues. Germline lookup yields CDR1 GTSNPN and CDR2 SVGIG (reference sequence). The chain's CDR3 is CAWSVGGIEQYF. The CDR3 region has the DNA TGTGCCTGGAGTGTAGGAGGTATCGAGCAGTACTTC.

This chain uses TRBV16 with TRBJ1-1, with TRBD1 identical over 7 bases. CDR3 length: 15 residues. Germline assignment: CDR1 KGHSY and CDR2 FQNENV. Losses at the gene ends were 4 bases for V and 1 base for J; bases not matched to a gene: 6. The CDR3 sequence is CASSRRDRQNTEAFF. CDR3 nucleotide sequence: TGTGCCAGCAGCCGGCGGGACAGACAGAACACTGAAGCTTTCTTT.

The chain has TRBV19 and TRBJ1-5; maybe TRBD1 (5 bases). The CDR3 extends over 16 amino acids. V was trimmed by 2 bases and J by 0 bases, leaving 11 bases between them. Germline V gives CDR1 LNHDA, CDR2 SQIVND (reference sequence). The CDR3 protein is CASSIRGRYSNQPQHF. The CDR3 DNA follows: TGTGCCAGTAGTATACGGGGCAGGTATAGCAATCAGCCCCAGCATTTT.

The chain carries TRBV30 and TRBJ1-3; 7 bases map to TRBD1. Germline lookup yields CDR1 GTSNPN and CDR2 SVGIG (reference sequence). V trimming: 5 bases; J trimming: 2 bases; junction bases outside the gene matches: 9. CDR3 length: 15 amino acids. The CDR3 nucleotides read TGTGCCTGGGCAAGACAGGGCTTGCCTGGAAACACCATATATTTT. Translating it yields CAWARQGLPGNTIYF.

This rearrangement joins TRBV7-3 to TRBJ2-7; D not resolved. In germline, CDR1 is SGHTA, CDR2 FQGTGA. V shed 6 bases and J shed 2 bases, with 11 bases lying between them. The CDR3 spans 13 residues. The CDR3 DNA follows: TGTGCCAGCAGGTCGGACGGAGCCTACGAGCAGTACTTC. Encoded protein: CASRSDGAYEQYF. The full variable domain, with the rest looked up from reference TRBV7-3 and TRBJ2-7, is GAGVSQTPSNKVTEKGKYVELRCDPISGHTALYWYRQSLGQGPEFLIYFQGTGAADDSGLPNDRFFAVRPEGSVSTLKIQRTERGDSAVYLCASRSDGAYEQYFGPGTRLTVT.

The CDR3 DNA follows: TGTGCCAGCTTAAACCTTGGACGACAGAACACTGAAGCTTTCTTT. Residues: CASLNLGRQNTEAFF. The genes are TRBV28 and TRBJ1-1, with D unresolved. Per germline, CDR1 MDHEN and CDR2 SYDVKM. CDR3 length: 15 amino acids. Deletions cut 8 bases from V and 1 base from J, with 17 bases between.

This chain links TRBV7-9 with TRBJ1-2, with TRBD1 identical over 8 bases. V was clipped by 11 bases and J by 1 base; unmatched bases: 6. Germline-derived CDR1 and CDR2 are SEHNR and FQNEAQ (reference sequence). The CDR3 spans 13 residues. The CDR3 coding sequence is TGTGCCTGGACAGGGCCTGTTAACTATGGCTACACCTTC. Translation: CAWTGPVNYGYTF.

The rearrangement links TRBV7-2 to TRBJ1-6; TRBD1 matches at 11 bases. The ends lost 2 bases at V and 6 bases at J; junction bases unmatched: 6. Germline CDR1 reads SGHTA; CDR2 reads FQGNSA. The CDR3 covers 17 residues. The CDR3 spells CASSLRLGQGVNSPLHF. In DNA form, the CDR3 reads TGTGCCAGCAGCTTAAGGTTGGGACAGGGGGTTAATTCACCCCTCCACTTT. The variable domain in full, with the rest retrieved from reference TRBV7-2 and TRBJ1-6, is GAGVSQSPSNKVTEKGKDVELRCDPISGHTALYWYRQSLGQGLEFLIYFQGNSAPDKSGLPSDRFSAERTGGSVSTLTIQRTQQEDSAVYLCASSLRLGQGVNSPLHFGNGTRLTVT.

The rearrangement links TRBV4-3 to TRBJ2-1; TRBD2 aligns across 8 bases. V was clipped by 1 base and J by 2 bases; unmatched bases: 4. This CDR3 is 16 amino acids long. CDR1 LGHNA and CDR2 YSLEER come from the germline V gene. The CDR3 here is CASSQVAGPAYNEQFF. The CDR3 DNA reads TGCGCCAGCAGCCAAGTAGCGGGACCAGCCTACAATGAGCAGTTCTTC.